The following is a T cell receptor (beta chain) sequence with its context. Per the germline V gene, CDR1 is SGHAT and CDR2 is FQNNGV. J was trimmed by 2 bases and V by 0 bases; bases with no gene match: 5. The CDR3 is made up of 17 amino acids. Primers: 60 Vbeta forward and 13 Jbeta reverse. TCRdb's table, derived via immunoSEQ multiplex PCR, lists solely in-frame clones and lacks some. The sample totals about 110,000 clones. These data are taken from a study of cytomegalovirus exposure and HLA in healthy donors. The chain is built from TRBV11-2 and TRBJ1-2, with 11 bases lining up with TRBD1. This TCR was recovered from a man aged 35-49 years in good health and CMV-seropositive. The specimen was PBMCs. The CDR3 DNA reads as TGTGCCAGCAGCTTAGATCTAGGGACAGGGGGGAACTATGGCTACACCTTC. It specifies CASSLDLGTGGNYGYTF.